This T cell receptor (beta chain) was sequenced for a study of PD-L1 blockade in urothelial cancer. Stated time point: pretreatment peripheral blood. V shed 0 bases and J shed 1 base, with 8 bases lying between them. CDR3 length: 15 amino acids. Germline CDR1 KGHSH, CDR2 LQKENI. TCRdb keeps only in-frame clones here, not all; method: immunoSEQ multiplex PCR. The table has tens of thousands of clones, approximately 90% seen once. The rearrangement links TRBV18 to TRBJ2-3, with D unclear. This specimen consisted of PBMCs, obtained around atezolizumab (anti-PD-L1) treatment. The clonotype was recovered from a woman aged 55-75 years with urothelial cancer. The CDR3 nucleotides are TGTGCCAGCTCACCACCGGGCAGCCGCACAGATACGCAGTATTTT. This codes for CASSPPGSRTDTQYF. Full variable domain (rest looked up from reference TRBV18 and TRBJ2-3): NAGVMQNPRHLVRRRGQEARLRCSPMKGHSHVYWYRQLPEEGLKFMVYLQKENIIDESGMPKERFSAEFPKEGPSILRIQQVVRGDSAAYFCASSPPGSRTDTQYFGPGTRLTVL.